The next 19 T cell receptor beta chains were all read from a single sample in a study of blood T cell repertoires in COVID-19. The method was immunoSEQ multiplex PCR; TCRdb's version includes in-frame clones alone and lacks a portion of them. The sample carries a few hundred thousand clones, around nine tenths recorded once. Material for sequencing was PBMCs or T cells enriched from blood (not recorded which). The receptors come from a woman in her thirties who had recovered from COVID-19.

The chain joins TRBV27 to TRBJ1-1, with D possibly being TRBD1 (6 bases). The CDR3 has 14 residues. From germline, CDR1 is MNHEY and CDR2 SMNVEV (reference sequence). Trimming took 3 bases from V and 5 from J, leaving 13 bases between them. Here the CDR3 reads CASSFRGSRTEAFF. DNA of the CDR3: TGTGCCAGCAGTTTCAGGGGTAGTAGGACTGAAGCTTTCTTT.

This CDR3 reads CASSEVSSNRGRAGYTF. For the CDR3, the DNA is TGTGCCAGCAGTGAAGTCAGCTCGAACAGGGGGCGCGCTGGCTACACCTTC. The chain has TRBV6-1 and TRBJ1-2, with TRBD1 matching over 9 bases. The CDR3 consists of 17 residues. Germline loops: CDR1 MNHNS, CDR2 SASEGT. V lost 1 base to trimming and J lost 7 bases; unmatched junction nucleotides: 13.

The chain recombines TRBV5-4 with TRBJ2-5; D unresolved. The V and J ends lost 4 bases and 0 bases respectively, with 7 bases between them. CDR1 is SGHNT and CDR2 is YYREEE in the germline V gene (reference sequence). The CDR3 loop spans 13 amino acids. The CDR3 region has the DNA TGTGCCAGCAGCGTCGAGTACCAAGAGACCCAGTACTTC. Amino acid sequence: CASSVEYQETQYF.

For this clone: Different DNA sequences within this sample yield the same CDR3. The gene calls are TRBV7-9 and TRBJ1-5; D is unclear. CDR1 is SEHNR, CDR2 FQNEAQ, per germline (reference sequence). Trimming pared 2 bases from V and 4 bases from J, leaving 6 bases between. CDR3 length: 13 residues. CDR3: CASSLSGNQPQHF. CDR3 in DNA: TGTGCCAGCAGCTTATCCGGTAATCAGCCCCAGCATTTT.

The chain employs TRBV5-1 and TRBJ2-2; D gene uncertain. The CDR3 runs to 11 residues. Germline lookup yields CDR1 SGHRS and CDR2 YFSETQ. V was shortened by 9 bases and J by 6 bases, with 9 bases between the two germline ends. The CDR3, as DNA: TGCGCCACCAACCAGGCCGGGGAGCTGTTTTTT. This gives the protein CATNQAGELFF.

The chain couples TRBV28 to TRBJ2-1; TRBD2 agrees at 8 bases. V dropped 6 bases and J dropped 10; count of bases not matched to a gene: 14. The germline gives CDR1 MDHEN, CDR2 SYDVKM. This CDR3 is built from 15 residues. CDR3 in DNA: TGTGCCAGCAGCGTGGGGGCAACTAGCGGCCGGGAGCAGTTCTTC. The encoded protein is CASSVGATSGREQFF.

The chain links TRBV24-1 to TRBJ2-3; D possibly corresponds to TRBD2 (5 bases). CDR3 length: 16 amino acids. CDR1 KGHDR and CDR2 SFDVKD come from the germline V gene. The V end was cut by 4 bases, the J end by 0 bases, with 13 bases between. CDR3 nucleotide sequence: TGTGCCACCAGTGACTACAGCGGAGTGAGCACAGATACGCAGTATTTT. This translates into CATSDYSGVSTDTQYF.

J is TRBJ1-4 and V is TRBV27, with a tentative D call TRBD1 (5 bases). The CDR3 contains 17 residues. V was pared by 8 bases and J by 7 bases, with 26 bases between. CDR1 MNHEY and CDR2 SMNVEV come from the germline V gene (reference sequence). In DNA form, the CDR3 reads TGTGCCAGCGGATCAATACACTCGGGGGGGACGTTTGAAAAACTGTTTTTT. Translation gives CASGSIHSGGTFEKLFF.

The chain joins TRBV6-1 to TRBJ1-5; no clear D gene. V was trimmed by 3 bases and J by 2 bases, leaving 11 bases between them. The germline V gene has CDR1 MNHNS and CDR2 SASEGT. This CDR3 comprises 15 residues. CDR3 in DNA: TGTGCCAGCAGTGATGGGAGGAGTGGCAATCAGCCCCAGCATTTT. Protein product: CASSDGRSGNQPQHF.

This chain uses TRBV29-1 with TRBJ2-7; 10 positions match TRBD2. The CDR3 is 12 residues long. CDR1 is SQVTM and CDR2 is ANQGSEA in the germline V gene. The V segment lost 7 bases and the J segment 5 bases; nucleotides outside the gene matches: 5. CDR3 residues: CSAGTSEHEQYF. The CDR3 DNA reads TGCAGCGCCGGGACTAGCGAGCACGAGCAGTACTTC.

The chain carries TRBV20-1 and TRBJ1-2; 7 nucleotides align to TRBD1. V shed 2 bases and J 8 bases; nucleotides not matched to a gene: 2. The CDR3 consists of 11 residues. Germline V gene data show CDR1 as DFQATT and CDR2 as SNEGSKA (reference sequence). The CDR3 DNA sequence: TGCAGTGCTAGATCACAGGGGGGCTACACCTTC. Encoded protein: CSARSQGGYTF.

V is TRBV6-5 and J is TRBJ1-2, with D unresolved. With 4 bases removed from V and 0 bases from J, the gap between germline ends came to 12 bases. CDR3 size: 15 residues. Germline V lookup: CDR1 MNHEY, CDR2 SVGAGI. The CDR3 protein is CASSSYTKPNYGYTF. The CDR3 DNA is TGTGCCAGCAGTTCTTATACAAAACCTAACTATGGCTACACCTTC.

This chain links TRBV20-1 with TRBJ1-2; D gene ambiguous. Deletions cut 7 bases from V and 2 bases from J, with 8 bases between. The CDR3 is 11 amino acids. Germline lookup yields CDR1 DFQATT and CDR2 SNEGSKA (reference sequence). CDR3 coding DNA: TGCAGTGTCGGCGGGAACTATGGCTACACCTTC. Amino acids: CSVGGNYGYTF.

The CDR3 loop reads CASSLASGFYEQYF. The CDR3 DNA sequence: TGTGCCAGCAGCTTGGCTAGCGGATTTTACGAGCAGTACTTC. The J gene is TRBJ2-7, the V gene TRBV7-9; 7 positions agree with TRBD2. Germline V gives CDR1 SEHNR, CDR2 FQNEAQ (reference sequence). This CDR3 contains 14 residues. With 3 bases clipped from V and 4 bases from J, the junction kept 6 bases outside the gene matches.

The chain combines TRBV28 with TRBJ1-1; the match to TRBD1 covers 9 bases. In germline, CDR1 is MDHEN, CDR2 SYDVKM. There are 15 residues in the CDR3. V trimming: 2 bases; J trimming: 2 bases; junction bases outside the gene matches: 3. The DNA for the CDR3 is TGTGCCAGCAGTTTAGAGGGACAGGGAAACACTGAAGCTTTCTTT. Its protein is CASSLEGQGNTEAFF.

V is TRBV5-3 and J is TRBJ2-7; 7 nucleotides align to TRBD2. TRBV5-3 is classed as an ORF, of uncertain function. The J segment lost 3 bases and the V segment lost 4 bases, leaving 16 bases of the junction unmatched. The CDR3 spans 17 residues. This chain's CDR3 is CARSPTGSREVVYEQYF. DNA of the CDR3: TGTGCCAGAAGCCCCACGGGGAGCCGGGAGGTAGTCTACGAGCAGTACTTC.

The chain combines TRBV2 with TRBJ1-2; perhaps TRBD1 as D (6 bases). The CDR3 is 12 amino acids. Trimming pared 7 bases from V and 4 bases from J, leaving 10 bases between. Germline values: CDR1 SNHLY, CDR2 FYNNEI. This chain's CDR3 is CASNRVGYGYTF. CDR3 coding DNA: TGTGCCAGCAACAGGGTCGGCTATGGCTACACCTTC.

This sequence joins TRBV5-1 and TRBJ2-3, with 7 bases fitting TRBD2. This CDR3 has 14 amino acids. The ends lost 5 bases at V and 5 bases at J; junction bases unmatched: 8. Germline V CDR1 and CDR2: SGHRS, YFSETQ. CDR3 DNA: TGCGCCAGCAGTCCAAGCGGGGAAGGAGATACGCAGTATTTT. It codes for CASSPSGEGDTQYF.

The V and J genes are TRBV6-7 and TRBJ2-1; 7 nucleotides agree with TRBD2. TRBV6-7 is designated an ORF whose function remains uncertain. The CDR3 is 16 amino acids. The V gene end was trimmed by 0 bases and the J gene end by 0 bases; junction bases not matched to a gene: 2. The CDR3 sequence is CASSYSGGSSYNEQFF. DNA of the CDR3: TGTGCCAGCAGTTACTCGGGCGGGAGCTCCTACAATGAGCAGTTCTTC.